The T cell receptor (beta chain) described here comes from a study of cytomegalovirus exposure and HLA in healthy donors (dated by TCRdb to the late 2010s). About the investigation overall: In an earlier analysis of 550 to 750 of the donors, less than 350 Gb of sequence data and 90 million to 130 million unique TCR beta sequences from about 179 million T cells were reported. About 300 gigabases of sequencing data and 70 million to 85 million unique TCR sequences were included in an early release covering several hundred HLA-typed donors. Of the 300 to 450 genotyped donors, around 81% fell in the genetic ancestry cluster associated with self-reported Caucasian donors. The study aimed to test whether signatures of past pathogen exposure could be identified by cataloging public T cell receptors. The T cell repertoires of 666 subjects were profiled by immunosequencing and related to cytomegalovirus serostatus. Besides the first cohort of approximately 670 subjects, a separate validation cohort made up of 120 different subjects was used. The study combined high-throughput TCR immunosequencing, statistical association of individual TCRs with disease status, and machine learning to predict cytomegalovirus infection status. To study patterns of TCR occurrence, a later analysis re-analyzed previously published TCR beta repertoires from 666 donors and added high-resolution HLA genotyping. Rather than drawing on any new phenotypic data, the later analysis identified candidate immune exposures from TCR beta sequences and the way those sequences occurred across donors. An earlier analysis of 587 of the donors applied high-throughput TCR beta sequencing to assess whether each TCR beta V gene segment acted as functional or pseudogenic. Donor age, sex, ethnicity and CMV serostatus were compiled together with the repertoire data. Genome-wide SNP genotypes for about 55% of the roughly 670 donors were used in a later genetic analysis, which treated that subset as a discovery cohort. All discovery cohort repertoires had been generated using a single sequencing platform. Both class I and class II loci were covered by HLA typing, at four-digit resolution. The number of donors typed differed by locus, with 629-630 for A, B, C, DRB1 and DQB1, 522 for DQA1, over 600 for DPA1, and some 440 for DPB1. Because of strong linkage in the cohort, a few DR-DQ haplotypes were treated as single units for association and clustering. Among about 390 genotyped donors of the cohort, an average of around 240,000 unique TCR beta nucleotide sequences were sequenced per donor, 15% to 20% of them non-productive. General study outcomes and caveats: This cohort had only TCR beta chains sequenced, and the lack of alpha or paired-chain data limited which features could be detected. Strong co-occurrence of HLA alleles, especially DR and DQ, made assigning TCR associations to individual alleles difficult. In vitro tests confirmed that three of the cytomegalovirus-associated TCR beta chains recognize cytomegalovirus antigens. A cluster of highly shared sequence variants was judged likely to be a technical artifact of the sequencing pipeline. Most TCR sequences were observed very rarely across donors, whereas some public TCRs were present in many individuals. The earlier analysis of about 600 of the donors excluded seventeen rarely observed V segments, including chromosome 9 orphons, because counts were too low. A later analysis found that HLA-associated TCR beta chains were more clonally expanded and had lower generation probabilities than equally common non-associated chains. According to a later analysis, TCR association rates differed among HLA loci, with DRB1 alleles showing the most associated TCRs and HLA-C alleles showing the fewest. Compared with the roughly 700-donor mean, donors in an Asian-associated ancestry cluster had fewer N-insertions in productive TCRs, according to a later genetic analysis. Correlated functional status among segregating V segments might reflect linkage disequilibrium, but an unknown experimental factor could not be ruled out. In a later analysis, most CMV-associated TCR beta chains were found to appear HLA-restricted, with HLA associations seemingly driven largely by CMV exposure. The authors suggested that the approach could potentially be extended to other disease states and immunological phenotypes. The study listed 150 to 200 TCR beta chains as associated with cytomegalovirus. An earlier analysis of 450 to 750 of the donors showed that most TCR beta V segments appeared in productive rearrangements either about 87% or about 30% of the time, which broadly matched IMGT annotations. The classifier was reported to diagnose cytomegalovirus status with high specificity and sensitivity in both the original cohort and the validation cohort. For the cohort, immune exposure information was limited to CMV serostatus. A later analysis reported that several top co-occurrence clusters appeared linked to parvovirus B19, influenza, CMV and Epstein-Barr virus. Because the 87-base-pair reads could not distinguish some IMGT-functional V segments, including TRBV6-2 and TRBV6-3, those segments were excluded. In a later analysis, some 18,000 TCR beta sequences were associated with specific HLA alleles at a false discovery rate of 0.05. An association between a missense DCLRE1C variant and V-gene and J-gene trimming of TCR beta chains was found in a later genetic analysis and replicated in an independent cohort. Roughly uniform sequencing depth across donors was assumed in presence/absence analyses, although this assumption may not hold. A further reported finding was that TCR beta sequences accurately predicted the HLA-A and HLA-B alleles for most subjects in the first cohort. Because some donors lacked HLA typing at each locus, the association tests relied only on the typed subset.

Regarding this clone: The antigen it binds to is not known. Base qualities are not at hand, and no much larger clone is one base apart.

The cohort consisted of 666 healthy bone marrow donors. At the time of sampling, all cohort members were nominally healthy, though unrecorded immune exposures were likely present. The donor was CMV seropositive and belonged to the group of some 290 seropositive cohort members. A peripheral blood sample was collected from each donor, and TCR beta sequencing was performed on peripheral blood mononuclear cells. Genomic DNA was extracted from the blood cell samples with the Qiagen DNeasy Blood Extraction Kit. The library was made by the immunoSEQ multiplex PCR assay. The multiplex PCR relied on a mix of 60 forward primers for TCR Vbeta segments and 13 reverse primers for TCR Jbeta segments. A multiplex PCR assay on genomic DNA amplified the CDR3 region of rearranged TCR beta genes. The amplified TCR beta libraries were sequenced on the Illumina HiSeq System as 87-base-pair reads. As for how the authors treated the data: Across the 666 repertoires, a later analysis counted roughly 77 million unique TCR beta chains, 9.5 million to 12 million of which were shared by at least two donors. Raw reads were error-corrected and collapsed into unique sequences with a nearest-neighbor algorithm that merged closely related sequences to remove PCR and sequencing errors. Alignment of CDR3 sequences to IMGT reference sequences was used to assign V, D and J gene segments. Each retained sequence needed at least a six-nucleotide match to both a V gene segment and a J gene segment. Rearrangements were classified as productive when the CDR3 lacked stop codons and remained in frame with V and J, and all other rearrangements were classified as non-productive. CDR3 was defined according to IMGT convention as the region running from the second conserved V-encoded cysteine to the conserved J-encoded phenylalanine. Sequences without an unambiguous match to a single V gene segment were excluded from the earlier analysis of about 630 of the donors. In an earlier analysis of several hundred of the donors, V segments were called functional above 56.7% productive rearrangements and were called segregating when the between-donor standard deviation exceeded 5%. A statistical classification framework was built for diagnosing cytomegalovirus status from the catalog of TCR beta chain sequences. In a later analysis, V and J genes were assigned by comparing TCR nucleotide sequences against IMGT/GENE-DB human TR gene sequences. A later analysis assigned CDR3 sequences and most-parsimonious VDJ recombination scenarios with the TCRdist pipeline. In a later analysis, each TCR beta chain was defined by its CDR3 amino acid sequence together with its V-gene family, and reads without a unique V-gene family were excluded. A later analysis removed nearly 600 highly shared, low-generation-probability nucleotide sequences to deal with suspected cross-contamination and a sequencing artifact. For each public chain, a later analysis derived a clonal expansion index from normalized ranks of inferred template counts within each repertoire. In a later analysis, generation probabilities were computed using a VDJ recombination model fitted to out-of-frame rearrangements, and the results were checked against IGoR. In a later analysis, TCR-TCR, TCR-HLA and TCR-CMV co-occurrence was scored with hypergeometric tests, and a repertoire-size bias correction was applied to TCR pairs. To estimate false discovery rates, a later analysis permuted the HLA or CMV assignments 20 times. In a later analysis, co-occurring TCRs were grouped using DBSCAN, and TCRdist sequence similarity was added for clustering within HLA-allele-positive subsets. Repertoires with fewer than 30,000 or more than 120,000 public chains were left out of co-occurrence clustering, as were a handful of repertoires with anomalous nucleotide sharing. TCRdb's version of the immuneACCESS table is confined to in-frame rearrangements and falls short of the full clone set. An unresolved V gene accounts for under half of the shortfall where checked; the remainder is of unknown origin. V, J and clone size are taken as reported in that table, and D and trimming were inferred from the DNA itself. The table for this sample lists about 160,000 clones; about 82% of them were counted only once. The ten largest clones take up roughly 7.7% of the sample.

The CDR3 measures 14 amino acids from cysteine to phenylalanine. Of all the DNA, just the CDR3 is kept, 42 bases in frame from base 1. CDR1 and CDR2 are drawn from the germline V gene (reference sequence): MNHNY, SVGAGI. Trimming leaves V shorter by 6 bases and J shorter by 9 bases, with the junction holding 3 bases beyond the gene matches. This receptor was taken from a woman in her twenties or thirties in good health and CMV-seropositive. The chain uses TRBV6-6 and TRBJ1-6; the junction holds 12 bases that match TRBD1. The sample was PBMCs. Here the CDR3 is given as CASRGTGGGSPLHF. The nucleotides are TGTGCCAGCAGGGGGACAGGGGGCGGTTCACCCCTCCACTTT.